One sample yielded the 32 T cell receptor beta chains listed below, sequenced in a study of cytomegalovirus exposure and HLA in healthy donors. Only in-frame clones appear in the TCRdb table, and some are missing; sequencing was by immunoSEQ multiplex PCR. The sample consists of some 140,000 clones, roughly nine tenths of them appearing once. What was sequenced was PBMCs. These receptors came from a man in his late teens or twenties in good health and CMV-seronegative.

This chain links TRBV9 with TRBJ2-7; 9 bases line up with TRBD1. The CDR3 is 16 residues long. The J segment lost 3 bases and the V segment lost 4 bases, leaving 11 bases of the junction unmatched. The germline V gene encodes CDR1 SGDLS and CDR2 YYNGEE. CDR3 DNA sequence: TGTGCCAGCAGCCCACTCCGGGACAGGGATATCTACGAGCAGTACTTC. Translated: CASSPLRDRDIYEQYF. Supplemented by reference TRBV9 and TRBJ2-7, the full variable domain reads DSGVTQTPKHLITATGQRVTLRCSPRSGDLSVYWYQQSLDQGLQFLIQYYNGEERAKGNILERFSAQQFPDLHSELNLSSLELGDSALYFCASSPLRDRDIYEQYFGPGTRLTVT.

The chain joins TRBV2 to TRBJ1-3; D may be TRBD1 (6 bases). Germline CDR1 reads SNHLY; CDR2 reads FYNNEI. The length of the CDR3 is 14 residues. V dropped 4 bases and J dropped 7 bases, with 14 bases sitting between them. The CDR3 is CASSGGRGSNTIYF. CDR3 nucleotide sequence: TGTGCCAGCAGTGGCGGCAGGGGATCGAACACCATATATTTT.

The CDR3 region has the DNA TGTGCCAGCAGTTTTTCCGGGGAGGGCCCAACTAATGAAAAACTGTTTTTT. Translating gives CASSFSGEGPTNEKLFF. V usage is TRBV27 and J usage is TRBJ1-4, with no clear D. Looked up from germline, CDR1 is MNHEY and CDR2 is SMNVEV (reference sequence). This CDR3 comprises 17 residues. V was clipped by 3 bases and J by 0 bases, with 14 bases between them. Supplemented by reference TRBV27 and TRBJ1-4, the full variable domain reads EAQVTQNPRYLITVTGKKLTVTCSQNMNHEYMSWYRQDPGLGLRQIYYSMNVEVTDKGDVPEGYKVSRKEKRNFPLILESPSPNQTSLYFCASSFSGEGPTNEKLFFGSGTQLSVL.

This clone appeared a few times. Additional DNA sequences in this sample encode the identical CDR3. The chain is built from TRBV29-1 and TRBJ2-5, with 16 bases fitting TRBD2. J gave up 2 bases and V 6 bases, and 0 bases lay outside the gene matches. This CDR3 is built from 14 residues. CDR1 and CDR2 from the germline V gene are SQVTM and ANQGSEA. The CDR3 protein is CSVGLAGGQETQYF. As DNA, the CDR3 is TGCAGCGTGGGACTAGCGGGAGGGCAAGAGACCCAGTACTTC.

V gene TRBV11-3 combines with J gene TRBJ2-1, with 7 nucleotides matching TRBD2. The CDR3 covers 13 residues. CDR1 is SGHNT and CDR2 is YENEEA in the germline V gene. The J segment lost 11 bases and the V segment lost 5 bases, leaving 9 bases of the junction unmatched. CDR3 sequence (DNA): TGTGCCAGCAGCCCTGGGGGGGTTCTCCAGCAGTTCTTC. It translates to CASSPGGVLQQFF.

The V gene is TRBV5-4, the J gene TRBJ2-7; TRBD1 is a possible D gene (5 bases). Germline V lookup: CDR1 SGHNT, CDR2 YYREEE (reference sequence). The CDR3 has 15 amino acids. V lost 0 bases, J lost 0 bases, and 10 bases lay in between. This CDR3 is CASSLGGVLSYEQYF. The CDR3 region has the DNA TGTGCCAGCAGCTTGGGGGGCGTCCTCTCCTACGAGCAGTACTTC.

This rearrangement joins TRBV19 to TRBJ1-1, with a weak D call TRBD1 (5 bases). V lost 4 bases to trimming and J lost 2 bases, with 14 bases between them. The CDR3 extends over 15 amino acids. Looked up from germline, CDR1 is LNHDA and CDR2 is SQIVND (reference sequence). DNA of the CDR3: TGTGCCAGTAGTAAGACCTCGACAGTAAACACTGAAGCTTTCTTT. Protein product: CASSKTSTVNTEAFF.

The rearrangement links TRBV28 to TRBJ1-5; possibly TRBD1 for D (6 bases). The CDR3 runs to 19 residues. V shed 8 bases and J shed 3 bases, with 29 bases lying between them. Germline V lookup: CDR1 MDHEN, CDR2 SYDVKM. The CDR3 DNA is TGTGCCAGCGCCGCCCATCAGTTATGGGTGACAGGTAACAATCAGCCCCAGCATTTT. Its translation: CASAAHQLWVTGNNQPQHF.

The chain links TRBV18 to TRBJ2-1; D is perhaps TRBD1 (6 bases). Germline CDR1 KGHSH, CDR2 LQKENI. The germline V and J ends were trimmed by 8 bases and 3 bases, with 17 bases remaining between them. This CDR3 is built from 15 residues. The CDR3 DNA reads TGTGCCAGCGCGTTTCAGGGGTATGTCTACAATGAGCAGTTCTTC. Protein: CASAFQGYVYNEQFF. Looking up the rest from reference TRBV18 and TRBJ2-1 gives the full variable domain: NAGVMQNPRHLVRRRGQEARLRCSPMKGHSHVYWYRQLPEEGLKFMVYLQKENIIDESGMPKERFSAEFPKEGPSILRIQQVVRGDSAAYFCASAFQGYVYNEQFFGPGTRLTVL.

V usage is TRBV14 and J usage is TRBJ1-1; 9 bases are a match to TRBD1. V lost 3 bases and J lost 1; bases outside the gene matches: 0. The length of the CDR3 is 14 residues. Germline CDR1 reads SGHDN; CDR2 reads FVKESK. The CDR3 DNA follows: TGTGCCAGCAGCCAGGGACAGGGGAACACTGAAGCTTTCTTT. The encoded protein is CASSQGQGNTEAFF.

This rearrangement joins TRBV9 to TRBJ2-1, with D possibly being TRBD2 (7 bases). The CDR3 sequence is 15 residues long. V dropped 0 bases and J dropped 12 bases, with 19 bases sitting between them. Germline CDR1 is SGDLS and CDR2 is YYNGEE. This chain's CDR3 is CASSVASASGGGQFF. Here the CDR3 DNA reads TGTGCCAGCAGCGTAGCTTCAGCTAGCGGAGGGGGGCAGTTCTTC.

The rearrangement links TRBV7-2 to TRBJ2-1; perhaps TRBD1 as D (6 bases). Trimming shortened V by 5 bases and J by 8 bases, and 13 bases separated the two germline ends. Looked up from germline, CDR1 is SGHTA and CDR2 is FQGNSA. CDR3 length: 13 amino acids. The DNA of the CDR3 is TGTGCCAGCAGCCTGGGTCCAGGGGATGAGCAGTTCTTC. Translating it yields CASSLGPGDEQFF.

This clone was detected ten times or more. The chain carries TRBV2 and TRBJ1-2, with 7 positions matching TRBD1. Germline loops: CDR1 SNHLY, CDR2 FYNNEI. V lost 8 bases to trimming and J lost 8 bases; unmatched junction nucleotides: 8. CDR3 size: 12 residues. The CDR3 DNA reads TGTGCCAGCTCTCGCCCAGGGGGGGGCTACACCTTC. This translates into CASSRPGGGYTF.

This clone came up a few times. The chain carries TRBV27 and TRBJ2-3; TRBD1 might be the D (5 bases). Germline CDR1 MNHEY, CDR2 SMNVEV (reference sequence). Trimming pared 6 bases from V and 4 bases from J, leaving 20 bases between. The CDR3 has 16 residues. The CDR3 sequence is CASSRLTASDSDTQYF. Written as DNA, the CDR3 is TGTGCCAGCAGCCGCTTGACAGCTTCCGACTCAGATACGCAGTATTTT.

V gene TRBV6-5 combines with J gene TRBJ1-1; no definite D call. Germline V gene data show CDR1 as MNHEY and CDR2 as SVGAGI. V lost 0 bases and J lost 6, with 14 bases in between. The CDR3 is 15 amino acids. The DNA for the CDR3 is TGTGCCAGCAGTTACTCAGGCGGGCGGTGGCCTGAAGCTTTCTTT. Its protein product is CASSYSGGRWPEAFF.

The V call is TRBV6-5, the J call TRBJ1-4, with D possibly matching TRBD1 (6 bases). Germline V gives CDR1 MNHEY, CDR2 SVGAGI. The CDR3 is made up of 14 amino acids. V was shortened by 10 bases and J by 0 bases, with 12 bases between the two germline ends. The CDR3 coding sequence is TGTGCCACCCAAGGGGGGGCAACTAATGAAAAACTGTTTTTT. It is translated as CATQGGATNEKLFF.

This clone was recorded a few times. This rearrangement joins TRBV19 to TRBJ2-7; possibly TRBD2 for D (6 bases). The ends were cut back, 1 base at V and 6 bases at J, with 10 bases in the middle. The CDR3 length is 13 residues. Looked up from germline, CDR1 is LNHDA and CDR2 is SQIVND (reference sequence). The CDR3 loop reads CASSIGERAEQYF. The DNA of the CDR3 is TGTGCCAGTAGTATAGGGGAGCGGGCCGAGCAGTACTTC.

The chain employs TRBV5-1 and TRBJ2-5; 9 bases agree with TRBD2. The CDR3 extends over 16 amino acids. Per the germline V gene, CDR1 is SGHRS and CDR2 is YFSETQ. V gave up 5 bases and J gave up 1 base; unmatched junction bases: 9. CDR3 sequence reads: CASSYLQRGAQETQYF. DNA of the CDR3: TGCGCCAGCAGTTACCTCCAGCGGGGGGCCCAAGAGACCCAGTACTTC.

The chain employs TRBV28 and TRBJ2-7, with 8 nucleotides matching TRBD1. V was pared by 5 bases and J by 2 bases, with 8 bases of the junction left unmatched. In germline, CDR1 is MDHEN, CDR2 SYDVKM. The CDR3 is made up of 15 amino acids. The CDR3 loop is CASSPAGQAAYEQYF. In DNA form, the CDR3 reads TGTGCCAGCAGTCCTGCGGGACAGGCGGCCTACGAGCAGTACTTC. The whole variable domain, remainder taken from reference TRBV28 and TRBJ2-7, is DVKVTQSSRYLVKRTGEKVFLECVQDMDHENMFWYRQDPGLGLRLIYFSYDVKMKEKGDIPEGYSVSREKKERFSLILESASTNQTSMYLCASSPAGQAAYEQYFGPGTRLTVT.

The chain couples TRBV18 to TRBJ2-1; 10 nucleotides match TRBD2. The germline V gene encodes CDR1 KGHSH and CDR2 LQKENI. The CDR3 totals 15 residues. The V segment lost 6 bases and the J segment 6 bases; nucleotides outside the gene matches: 8. For the CDR3, the DNA is TGTGCCAGCTCCGGAGCGGGGGGGCCGTCCAATGAGCAGTTCTTC. It translates to CASSGAGGPSNEQFF.

This chain's CDR3 is CASSVGDRVYEQYF. The CDR3 DNA reads as TGTGCCAGCAGCGTAGGTGACAGGGTCTACGAGCAGTACTTC. The gene calls are TRBV9 and TRBJ2-7; TRBD1 matches at 7 bases. With V trimmed by 0 bases and J by 3 bases, 3 bases remained unmatched. The V gene's germline CDR1 is SGDLS and CDR2 YYNGEE. The CDR3 consists of 14 residues.

V is TRBV29-1 and J is TRBJ2-7, with a possible D match to TRBD2 (6 bases). The germline V and J ends were trimmed by 4 bases and 6 bases, with 19 bases remaining between them. Germline CDR1 is SQVTM and CDR2 is ANQGSEA. This CDR3 is 14 amino acids long. The CDR3 nucleotides are TGCAGCGTTGTGAGGGACGGGAGCGTGGGCGAGCAGTACTTC. As protein: CSVVRDGSVGEQYF.

This clone was seen once. CDR3 coding DNA: TGTGCCAGCAGCCCTCGGACGGGGGCTAATGAAAAACTGTTTTTT. This encodes CASSPRTGANEKLFF. This rearrangement joins TRBV14 to TRBJ1-4, with D possibly being TRBD1 (5 bases). Trimming left V 4 bases short and J 3 bases short, with 12 bases between. The CDR3 totals 15 residues. The germline V gene has CDR1 SGHDN and CDR2 FVKESK.

The rearrangement uses TRBV29-1 and TRBJ2-3; TRBD2 matches 7 bases. Germline V CDR1 and CDR2: SQVTM, ANQGSEA. The CDR3 is 15 residues long. The junction had 12 bases not matched to a gene; V was cut back by 7 bases and J by 2 bases. The CDR3 DNA sequence: TGCAGCGCTGGAGGCCCAGCGGGGCCCACAGATACGCAGTATTTT. Residues: CSAGGPAGPTDTQYF.

This clone is categorized as medium-sized. The chain employs TRBV6-1 and TRBJ2-7; 10 bases line up with TRBD2. The germline gives CDR1 MNHNS, CDR2 SASEGT. The V gene end was trimmed by 4 bases and the J gene end by 5 bases; junction bases not matched to a gene: 8. This CDR3 contains 15 residues. In DNA form, the CDR3 reads TGTGCCAGCAGTGTTCAGGCTAGCGGGAGCGACGAGCAGTACTTC. It translates to CASSVQASGSDEQYF.

The chain links TRBV28 to TRBJ2-7; possible D gene TRBD2, 6 bases. The ends were cut back, 8 bases at V and 5 bases at J, with 22 bases in the middle. The CDR3 has 15 amino acids. CDR1 and CDR2 (germline): MDHEN, SYDVKM. The CDR3 is CASLLGRLEGHEQYF. The CDR3 DNA is TGTGCCAGCCTATTGGGCAGACTAGAGGGCCACGAGCAGTACTTC.

The DNA for the CDR3 is TGTGCCAGCTCACCCCGCGGGGGGGGTTACACCGGGGAGCTGTTTTTT. It yields the protein CASSPRGGGYTGELFF. The chain couples TRBV18 to TRBJ2-2, with TRBD2 identical over 9 bases. With V trimmed by 3 bases and J by 3 bases, 5 bases remained unmatched. The CDR3 is 16 amino acids. CDR1 is KGHSH, CDR2 LQKENI, per germline.

The chain joins TRBV6-6 to TRBJ1-1; D unclear. There are 14 residues in the CDR3. Trimming took off 6 bases at V and 0 bases at J, with 11 bases between the two ends. Germline CDR1 is MNHNY and CDR2 is SVGAGI (reference sequence). The CDR3 coding sequence is TGTGCCAGCAGCCAGACAAGTATGAACACTGAAGCTTTCTTT. Amino acid sequence: CASSQTSMNTEAFF.

The chain carries TRBV16 and TRBJ1-5; tentative D call: TRBD1 (6 bases). The CDR3 runs to 13 residues. The germline V and J ends were trimmed by 4 bases and 6 bases, with 10 bases remaining between them. Looked up from germline, CDR1 is KGHSY and CDR2 is FQNENV. The CDR3 nucleotides read TGTGCCAGCAGCCTAACACAGGGTCAGCCCCAGCATTTT. This encodes CASSLTQGQPQHF.

The genes are TRBV11-2 and TRBJ1-5; a weak D match, TRBD1 (5 bases). This CDR3 is built from 15 residues. The germline V gene has CDR1 SGHAT and CDR2 FQNNGV. V was cut by 7 bases and J by 3 bases, with 16 bases left in between. The CDR3 DNA sequence: TGTGCCAGCACCTACGGGGGTTCAAACAATCAGCCCCAGCATTTT. It translates to CASTYGGSNNQPQHF.

This chain joins TRBV7-9 and TRBJ1-2; a possible D gene is TRBD1 (6 bases). Deletions cut 1 base from V and 3 bases from J, with 9 bases between. Germline V CDR1 and CDR2: SEHNR, FQNEAQ (reference sequence). The CDR3 consists of 14 residues. In DNA form, the CDR3 reads TGTGCCAGCAGCTTAGTACCAGGGGACTATGGCTACACCTTC. It specifies CASSLVPGDYGYTF.

This rearrangement joins TRBV19 to TRBJ1-4, with 8 bases that match TRBD1. V trimming: 10 bases; J trimming: 7 bases; junction bases outside the gene matches: 11. The length of the CDR3 is 14 residues. Germline V lookup: CDR1 LNHDA, CDR2 SQIVND (reference sequence). The CDR3 is CATRPTGVREKLFF. The CDR3 nucleotides are TGTGCCACACGACCGACAGGGGTTCGTGAAAAACTGTTTTTT.